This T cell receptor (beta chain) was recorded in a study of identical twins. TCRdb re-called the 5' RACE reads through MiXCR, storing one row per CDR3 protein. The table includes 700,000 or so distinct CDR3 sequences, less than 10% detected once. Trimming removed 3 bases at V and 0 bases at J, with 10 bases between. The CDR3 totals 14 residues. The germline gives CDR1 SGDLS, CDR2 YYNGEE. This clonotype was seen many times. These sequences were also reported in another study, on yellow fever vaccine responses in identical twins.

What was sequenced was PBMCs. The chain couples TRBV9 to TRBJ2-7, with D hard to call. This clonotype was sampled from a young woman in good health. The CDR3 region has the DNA TGTGCCAGCAGCGGAAACGGTCCCTCCTACGAGCAGTACTTC. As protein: CASSGNGPSYEQYF. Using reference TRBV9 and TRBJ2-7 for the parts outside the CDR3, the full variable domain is DSGVTQTPKHLITATGQRVTLRCSPRSGDLSVYWYQQSLDQGLQFLIQYYNGEERAKGNILERFSAQQFPDLHSELNLSSLELGDSALYFCASSGNGPSYEQYFGPGTRLTVT.